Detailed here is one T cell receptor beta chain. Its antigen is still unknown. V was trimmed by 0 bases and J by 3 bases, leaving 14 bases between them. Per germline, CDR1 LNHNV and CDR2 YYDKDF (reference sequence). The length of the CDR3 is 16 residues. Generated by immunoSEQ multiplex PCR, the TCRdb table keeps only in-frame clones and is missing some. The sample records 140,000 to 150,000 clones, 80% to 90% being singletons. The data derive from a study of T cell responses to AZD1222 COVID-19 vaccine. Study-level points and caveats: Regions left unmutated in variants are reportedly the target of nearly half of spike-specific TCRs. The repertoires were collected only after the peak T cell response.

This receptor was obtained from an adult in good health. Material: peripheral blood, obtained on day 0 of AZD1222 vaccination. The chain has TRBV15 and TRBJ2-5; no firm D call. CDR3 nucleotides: TGTGCCACCAGCAGAGATCTTGGACCGCGGAAAGAGACCCAGTACTTC. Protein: CATSRDLGPRKETQYF.